This T cell receptor beta chain was recovered during a study of human T cells and chemical hapten exposure. Study context: Throughout a study of approximately 25 weeks, patients underwent weekly scalp administration of diphenylcyclopropenone doses. Findings of the study overall: Among expanded TCRs, significantly more large CDR3 similarity clusters formed than among controls. Patch test score rose with PT1 expanded TCR count, significant at thresholds 8, 16 and 32, not 4.

At least ten counts were recorded for this clonotype. Its antigen is currently unknown. Trimming shortened V by 4 bases and J by 2 bases, and 15 bases separated the two germline ends. The CDR3 consists of 16 residues. Each cDNA molecule in the library carried unique molecular identifiers. MiXCR, run by TCRdb on the RACE reads, gives a single entry per CDR3 protein. Among about 40,000 distinct CDR3 sequences, less than 4% were seen once, and the ten largest hold about 7.4%. Sample time point: patch test 2, 6 weeks after DPC sensitization. Treatment denoted: therapeutic diphenylcyclopropenone sensitization with weekly scalp DPC.

The material sequenced was whole blood, taken in connection with sensitization to the hapten diphenylcyclopropenone (DPC). This chain links TRBV12-3 or TRBV12-4 with TRBJ2-1; maybe TRBD1 (6 bases). The sequence came from a man aged 35-49 years with alopecia areata. Some clones in this sample may be carry-over from other donors' samples. CDR3 nucleotides: TGTGCCAGCAGTTCCGGAAACCGGGACACCTACAATGAGCAGTTCTTC. Amino acids: CASSSGNRDTYNEQFF.